The clone carrying this T cell receptor (beta chain) was seen only a few times. The data stem from a study of blood T cells in healthy people across ages. Through a sample-barcoded 5' primer and a J-beta primer mix, a second PCR was run for roughly 7 to 11 cycles. TCRdb redid the calling of the 5' RACE reads with MiXCR, one entry per CDR3 protein. The sample holds around 800,000 distinct CDR3 sequences; around 25% are singletons and the top ten take over 2.5%. This sample also appeared in a second study, on T cells of mothers and their children. That paper adds: All extracted RNA went into cDNA synthesis, roughly 1.5 ug per 15 ul. Reads recorded for TCR beta CDR3 numbered over 8 million per mother and about 3 million per child.

This sequence originates from a boy aged 5-17 years in good health. Sequencing was done on a sample of blood.

CDR3 sequence (DNA): TGCAGTGCTAGACCTCCGACTAGCGGGGCCACCTACGAGCAGTACTTC. Its translation is CSARPPTSGATYEQYF. This chain connects TRBV20-1 to TRBJ2-5, with 11 positions matching TRBD2. Matching the DNA end better, TRBJ2-7 makes the J call doubtful. CDR3 length: 16 residues. From germline, CDR1 is DFQATT and CDR2 SNEGSKA (reference sequence).